A single sample gave rise to the 10 T cell receptor beta chains below, sequenced in a study of molecular identifiers for immune sequencing clone quantification. TCRdb re-analysed the PCR reads in MiXCR, keeping a single row per CDR3 protein. The table records approximately 670,000 distinct CDR3 sequences, 15% to 20% of them present only once. Sample: naive CD8+ T cells from blood, with Jurkat cell RNA spiked in. Noted subset: FACS-sorted CD8+CD4-CCR7+CD45RA+ naive T cells. The source of these receptors is a human donor in good health. Some libraries in this study had Jurkat cell RNA spiked in.

With respect to this clonotype: The junction differs from germline at one of its ends, possibly a read error. V usage is TRBV12-5 and J usage is TRBJ1-1; D unclear. Per germline, CDR1 LGHNT and CDR2 FRNRAP. CDR3 size: 13 residues. The CDR3 nucleotides are TGTGCTAGTGGTTTGACGGTGAACACTGAAGCTCTCTTT. This encodes CASGLTVNTEALF.

This clonotype was observed many times. The genes are TRBV4-1 and TRBJ2-5; D is unclear. The CDR3 runs 15 residues. CDR1 MGHRA and CDR2 YSYEKL come from the germline V gene. Trimming shortened V by 4 bases and J by 1 base, and 13 bases separated the two germline ends. The CDR3 reads CASSPIPEVQETQYF. In DNA form, the CDR3 reads TGCGCCAGCAGCCCCATTCCTGAGGTCCAAGAGACCCAGTACTTC.

This clonotype was seen repeatedly, ten times or more. The chain couples TRBV28 to TRBJ2-4; unclear D gene. This CDR3 is 14 amino acids long. V was pared by 7 bases and J by 0 bases, with 10 bases between. Germline assignment: CDR1 MDHEN and CDR2 SYDVKM. The CDR3 DNA is TGTGCCAGCATGCCAATTTCAGCCAAAAACATTCAGTACTTC. Translation gives CASMPISAKNIQYF.

This clonotype was recorded at least ten times. The gene calls are TRBV11-2 and TRBJ2-1; D uncertain. V lost 3 bases and J 4 bases, leaving 7 bases between the germline ends. The CDR3 loop spans 13 amino acids. Germline V lookup: CDR1 SGHAT, CDR2 FQNNGV. CDR3 in amino acids: CASSFPLYNEQFF. The CDR3 nucleotides are TGTGCCAGCAGCTTCCCCCTTTACAATGAGCAGTTCTTC.

This rearrangement joins TRBV6-7 to TRBJ1-4, with 7 bases fitting TRBD1. TRBV6-7 is assigned to the ORF class and has an uncertain function. The CDR3 spans 19 residues. V was pared by 2 bases and J by 8 bases, with 20 bases of the junction left unmatched. CDR3 amino acids: CASSYGEDRKNSMNEKLFF. The CDR3 nucleotides are TGTGCCAGCAGTTACGGCGAGGACAGGAAAAACTCGATGAACGAAAAACTGTTTTTT.

This clonotype was picked up many times. Written as DNA, the CDR3 is TGTGCCAGCAGCTTAGGTTTGGGGAATGAAGCTTTCTTT. This encodes CASSLGLGNEAFF. V and J are TRBV7-9 and TRBJ1-1; D unclear. The CDR3 covers 13 residues. Germline V gives CDR1 SEHNR, CDR2 FQNEAQ (reference sequence). Trimming cost V 1 base and J 7 bases, with 10 bases left between them. Combining the CDR3 with reference TRBV7-9 and TRBJ1-1 gives the whole variable domain DTGVSQNPRHKITKRGQNVTFRCDPISEHNRLYWYRQTLGQGPEFLTYFQNEAQLEKSRLLSDRFSAERPKGSFSTLEIQRTEQGDSAMYLCASSLGLGNEAFFGQGTRLTVV.

Concerning this clonotype: Mismatch with germline at one junction end may stem from a read error. The chain recombines TRBV5-1 with TRBJ1-1; possible D gene TRBD1, 6 bases. Germline V gene lookup returns CDR1 SGHRS and CDR2 YFSETQ. CDR3 length: 15 amino acids. The CDR3 nucleotides read TGCGCCAGCAGCTTGGTTAGGGGGATGAACACTGGAGCTTTCTTT. This encodes CASSLVRGMNTGAFF.

This clonotype was seen ten or more times. The CDR3 sequence is CASSFSVWTEAFF. Here the CDR3 DNA reads TGTGCCAGCAGTTTCAGTGTGTGGACTGAAGCTTTCTTT. The V gene is TRBV27, the J gene TRBJ1-1; no firm D call. The CDR3 contains 13 residues. CDR1 is MNHEY and CDR2 is SMNVEV in the germline V gene (reference sequence). With 3 bases removed from V and 5 bases from J, the gap between germline ends came to 10 bases.

As to this clonotype: A much larger clone lies a single base off, so this may be a read error. The chain links TRBV20-1 to TRBJ1-5, with D hard to call. The CDR3 is 12 amino acids. Germline-derived CDR1 and CDR2 are DFQATT and SNEGSKA (reference sequence). CDR3 sequence (DNA): TGCGGTGCTATTATTGAGAATCAGCCCCAGCATTTT. Its protein is CGAIIENQPQHF.

As to this clonotype: A much larger clonotype is one base distant, so this may be a read error. V gene TRBV6-5 combines with J gene TRBJ2-7; a possible D gene is TRBD2 (5 bases). Germline CDR1 reads MNHEY; CDR2 reads SVGAGI. Trimming removed 7 bases at V and 5 bases at J, with 9 bases between. This CDR3 contains 11 residues. The CDR3 here is CASMGEDEQYF. The CDR3, as DNA: TGTGCCAGCATGGGAGAGGACGAGCAGTACTTC.